These 32 T cell receptor beta chains came from one sample sequenced in a study of lymphopenia after photon versus proton radiotherapy. Only in-frame clones appear in the TCRdb table, and some are missing; sequencing was by immunoSEQ multiplex PCR. The table lists about 19,000 clones, about 89% of them singletons, with around 6.1% in the top ten. Sequences were derived from peripheral blood, sampled from a patient treated with photon-based radiotherapy. These receptors were obtained from a man in his fifties or sixties with pancreatic cancer.

The rearrangement uses TRBV19 and TRBJ2-5, with TRBD1 matching over 11 bases. This CDR3 is built from 14 residues. CDR1 is LNHDA and CDR2 is SQIVND in the germline V gene (reference sequence). The trim removed 3 bases at V and 4 bases at J, leaving 1 base unmatched. The CDR3 reads CASSIGTGGETQYF. CDR3 sequence (DNA): TGTGCCAGTAGTATCGGGACAGGGGGAGAGACCCAGTACTTC.

The chain combines TRBV30 with TRBJ1-3, with 10 bases fitting TRBD1. J was trimmed by 4 bases and V by 4 bases; bases with no gene match: 4. The CDR3 loop spans 14 amino acids. Germline V gene lookup returns CDR1 GTSNPN and CDR2 SVGIG (reference sequence). This chain's CDR3 is CAWNSGQGGNTIYF. The CDR3 nucleotides are TGTGCCTGGAACTCGGGACAGGGGGGAAACACCATATATTTT.

This chain links TRBV29-1 with TRBJ1-3; possibly TRBD1 for D (6 bases). This CDR3 has 14 residues. V lost 3 bases and J 0 bases, leaving 9 bases between the germline ends. In germline, CDR1 is SQVTM, CDR2 ANQGSEA. CDR3 bases: TGCAGCGTTGACCTAGGGGGCTCTGGAAACACCATATATTTT. This encodes CSVDLGGSGNTIYF.

This CDR3 reads CASSASSGLYETQYF. The CDR3 nucleotides read TGTGCCAGCAGCGCGTCCTCGGGATTATACGAGACCCAGTACTTC. This chain links TRBV9 with TRBJ2-5; tentative D call: TRBD2 (5 bases). Germline CDR1 SGDLS, CDR2 YYNGEE. The V gene lost 3 bases and the J gene lost 5 bases, with 17 bases spanning the gap. This CDR3 has 15 amino acids.

The V and J genes are TRBV7-6 and TRBJ2-2; 7 positions agree with TRBD1. Germline V gene lookup returns CDR1 SGHVS and CDR2 FNYEAQ. This CDR3 contains 16 residues. Losses at the gene ends were 5 bases for V and 0 bases for J; bases not matched to a gene: 6. The DNA for the CDR3 is TGTGCCAGCAGCCCGACGGGACAGTCGAACACCGGGGAGCTGTTTTTT. It yields the protein CASSPTGQSNTGELFF. Drawing the rest from reference TRBV7-6 and TRBJ2-2, the complete variable domain is GAGVSQSPRYKVTKRGQDVALRCDPISGHVSLYWYRQALGQGPEFLTYFNYEAQQDKSGLPNDRFSAERPEGSISTLTIQRTEQRDSAMYRCASSPTGQSNTGELFFGEGSRLTVL.

The chain carries TRBV18 and TRBJ1-1, with 8 bases matching TRBD1. This CDR3 contains 12 residues. From germline, CDR1 is KGHSH and CDR2 LQKENI. Losses at the gene ends were 8 bases for V and 3 bases for J; bases not matched to a gene: 2. The CDR3 sequence is CASRDRYTEAFF. The CDR3 DNA reads as TGTGCCAGCCGGGACAGGTACACTGAAGCTTTCTTT. Full variable domain (outside the CDR3, taken from reference TRBV18 and TRBJ1-1): NAGVMQNPRHLVRRRGQEARLRCSPMKGHSHVYWYRQLPEEGLKFMVYLQKENIIDESGMPKERFSAEFPKEGPSILRIQQVVRGDSAAYFCASRDRYTEAFFGQGTRLTVV.

CDR3 loop: CASSETGIRSYEQYF. The CDR3 nucleotides are TGCGCCAGCAGCGAAACAGGGATTCGGTCCTACGAGCAGTACTTC. V is TRBV5-1 and J is TRBJ2-7; D is perhaps TRBD1 (6 bases). The CDR3 covers 15 residues. The germline CDR1 and CDR2 sequences are SGHRS and YFSETQ. V was clipped by 4 bases and J by 1 base, with 15 bases between them.

The gene calls are TRBV5-1 and TRBJ1-5, with 7 bases aligning to TRBD1. The CDR3 extends over 16 amino acids. The germline gives CDR1 SGHRS, CDR2 YFSETQ. Unmatched junction bases numbered 8, after V lost 0 bases and J lost 5 bases. The CDR3, as DNA: TGCGCCAGCAGCTTGGGGACAGGAGGGCGTCATCAGCCCCAGCATTTT. Translated, it gives CASSLGTGGRHQPQHF. The whole variable domain, filled in from reference TRBV5-1 and TRBJ1-5, reads KAGVTQTPRYLIKTRGQQVTLSCSPISGHRSVSWYQQTPGQGLQFLFEYFSETQRNKGNFPGRFSGRQFSNSRSEMNVSTLELGDSALYLCASSLGTGGRHQPQHFGDGTRLSIL.

The rearrangement uses TRBV5-1 and TRBJ1-2; the D gene is possibly TRBD1 (5 bases). The CDR3 contains 15 residues. V was cut by 3 bases and J by 3 bases, with 15 bases left in between. The germline V gene encodes CDR1 SGHRS and CDR2 YFSETQ. CDR3 coding DNA: TGCGCCAGCAGCTCCGGGACCGGCGGCTACTATGGCTACACCTTC. Amino acids: CASSSGTGGYYGYTF.

The table lists this clone with a count of one. The chain links TRBV5-8 to TRBJ1-5; D remains unclear. V dropped 0 bases and J dropped 0 bases, with 13 bases sitting between them. CDR3 length: 17 residues. The germline V gene encodes CDR1 SGHTS and CDR2 YDEGEE. CDR3 sequence (DNA): TGTGCCAGCAGCTTGGAGAGGGTCCTAAATAGCAATCAGCCCCAGCATTTT. Its protein is CASSLERVLNSNQPQHF.

The chain uses TRBV27 and TRBJ2-3; 8 nucleotides align to TRBD2. This CDR3 spans 15 amino acids. Germline CDR1 MNHEY, CDR2 SMNVEV (reference sequence). Trimming at V came to 8 bases and at J to 5 bases, leaving 12 bases not matched to a gene. The CDR3 DNA reads as TGTGCCAGCCGCCGGGGGGGCCGGTCTAGAGATACGCAGTATTTT. It codes for CASRRGGRSRDTQYF.

This chain uses TRBV11-2 with TRBJ2-1; a possible D gene is TRBD1 (5 bases). V lost 1 base and J lost 12, with 7 bases in between. CDR3 length equals 11 residues. CDR1 is SGHAT and CDR2 is FQNNGV in the germline V gene. The CDR3 sequence: CASSLGQGQFF. The CDR3 DNA is TGTGCCAGCAGCTTAGGGCAGGGGCAGTTCTTC.

The chain recombines TRBV6-6 with TRBJ2-3, with 8 bases fitting TRBD2. CDR1 MNHNY and CDR2 SVGAGI come from the germline V gene (reference sequence). The CDR3 extends over 16 amino acids. The trim removed 10 bases at V and 2 bases at J, leaving 14 bases unmatched. CDR3 coding DNA: TGTGCCACCCTAGGTCTGAGCGGGGGCCACACAGATACGCAGTATTTT. This sequence encodes CATLGLSGGHTDTQYF.

The V and J genes are TRBV6-5 and TRBJ2-3, with 11 nucleotides matching TRBD2. With V trimmed by 5 bases and J by 7 bases, 5 bases remained unmatched. This CDR3 is built from 14 residues. Germline CDR1 reads MNHEY; CDR2 reads SVGAGI. In DNA, the CDR3 is TGTGCCAGCAGTCTAGCGGGGGGCCCAAATACGCAGTATTTT. This translates into CASSLAGGPNTQYF.

The gene calls are TRBV5-1 and TRBJ2-1; D call uncertain. Trimming stripped 0 bases from V and 2 bases from J, with 21 bases between. The length of the CDR3 is 19 residues. Germline V gene sequence: CDR1 SGHRS, CDR2 YFSETQ. The CDR3 reads CASSLGPLLPRIAYNEQFF. In DNA, the CDR3 is TGCGCCAGCAGCTTGGGCCCTCTGCTTCCGCGGATAGCCTACAATGAGCAGTTCTTC.

The gene calls are TRBV27 and TRBJ1-5; D call uncertain. This CDR3 contains 17 residues. CDR1 is MNHEY, CDR2 SMNVEV, per germline (reference sequence). V shed 2 bases and J shed 0 bases, with 14 bases lying between them. The CDR3 loop reads CASSLAARPDSNQPQHF. For the CDR3, the DNA is TGTGCCAGCAGTTTAGCGGCCCGGCCCGATAGCAATCAGCCCCAGCATTTT.

This clone was seen a few times. V and J are TRBV5-6 and TRBJ2-6, with 10 bases aligning to TRBD1. CDR1 is SGHDT and CDR2 is YYEEEE in the germline V gene. Trimming removed 4 bases from V and 2 bases from J; junction bases left unmatched: 3. The length of the CDR3 is 16 residues. This CDR3 reads CASSQDRGTGANVLTF. DNA of the CDR3: TGTGCCAGCAGCCAGGACAGGGGGACTGGGGCCAACGTCCTGACTTTC.

CDR3 in DNA: TGTGCCAGCAGTCCGACAGGGGGCCTAGGCACCGGGGAGCTGTTTTTT. This translates into CASSPTGGLGTGELFF. The rearrangement joins TRBV2 to TRBJ2-2; TRBD1 aligns across 10 bases. The germline gives CDR1 SNHLY, CDR2 FYNNEI. V shed 5 bases, J shed 4 bases, and the junction held 7 bases outside the gene matches. The CDR3 is made up of 16 amino acids.

The gene calls are TRBV7-9 and TRBJ1-2; 9 bases match TRBD1. This CDR3 has 14 residues. Germline V lookup: CDR1 SEHNR, CDR2 FQNEAQ (reference sequence). V lost 5 bases, J lost 4 bases, and 5 bases stayed unmatched. In nucleotides, the CDR3 is TGTGCCAGCAGCCTAGGACAGGGGAGCTATGGCTACACCTTC. Residues: CASSLGQGSYGYTF.

The chain links TRBV9 to TRBJ2-3; 8 bases fit TRBD2. The CDR3 length is 17 residues. Germline CDR1 and CDR2: SGDLS and YYNGEE. V was pared by 4 bases and J by 5 bases, with 15 bases of the junction left unmatched. CDR3 nucleotide sequence: TGTGCCAGCAGCCCGGGAGGGGGGCCCCGGGAAGGAGATACGCAGTATTTT. It codes for CASSPGGGPREGDTQYF. The full variable domain, its missing parts supplied by reference TRBV9 and TRBJ2-3, is DSGVTQTPKHLITATGQRVTLRCSPRSGDLSVYWYQQSLDQGLQFLIQYYNGEERAKGNILERFSAQQFPDLHSELNLSSLELGDSALYFCASSPGGGPREGDTQYFGPGTRLTVL.

This sequence joins TRBV2 and TRBJ1-4; TRBD1 is a possible D gene (5 bases). There are 14 residues in the CDR3. The germline V gene encodes CDR1 SNHLY and CDR2 FYNNEI. V was trimmed by 8 bases and J by 4 bases, leaving 14 bases between them. As DNA, the CDR3 is TGTGCCAGCTGGTTTCCCCAGGGTAATGAAAAACTGTTTTTT. Protein product: CASWFPQGNEKLFF.

The DNA of the CDR3 is TGTGCCTGGAGTAGGGCCGGGGCAACTTGGGGGGAGCTGTTTTTT. Translated: CAWSRAGATWGELFF. V usage is TRBV30 and J usage is TRBJ2-2, with D perhaps assigned TRBD1 or TRBD2 (5 bases each). The germline CDR1 and CDR2 sequences are GTSNPN and SVGIG (reference sequence). V lost 2 bases and J 8 bases, leaving 18 bases between the germline ends. The CDR3 length is 15 residues.

The chain links TRBV5-5 to TRBJ2-2, with TRBD2 matching over 14 bases. CDR1 and CDR2 (germline): SGHKS, YYEKEE (reference sequence). This CDR3 is 18 amino acids long. Trimming cost V 1 base and J 7 bases; bases outside gene matches: 9. The CDR3 nucleotides read TGTGCCAGCAGCTTGCTCGCGACTAGCGGGGGGGCGGTCGGGGAGCTGTTTTTT. Amino acids: CASSLLATSGGAVGELFF.

The gene calls are TRBV30 and TRBJ2-7; 7 bases fit TRBD2. The V segment lost 8 bases and the J segment 4 bases; nucleotides outside the gene matches: 14. Germline CDR1 reads GTSNPN; CDR2 reads SVGIG (reference sequence). The CDR3 length is 14 residues. Here the CDR3 DNA reads TGTGCCGGCCTCTCGGGGGGATCGCCTTACGAGCAGTACTTC. Amino acid sequence: CAGLSGGSPYEQYF. Supplemented by reference TRBV30 and TRBJ2-7, the full variable domain reads SQTIHQWPATLVQPVGSPLSLECTVEGTSNPNLYWYRQAAGRGLQLLFYSVGIGQISSEVPQNLSASRPQDRQFILSSKKLLLSDSGFYLCAGLSGGSPYEQYFGPGTRLTVT.

The chain employs TRBV27 and TRBJ1-6; D unclear. Germline V CDR1 and CDR2: MNHEY, SMNVEV (reference sequence). The V end was cut by 4 bases, the J end by 4 bases, with 11 bases between. This CDR3 has 15 amino acids. CDR3 nucleotides: TGTGCCAGCAGTTCCGGGTACACTTATAATTCACCCCTCCACTTT. It codes for CASSSGYTYNSPLHF.

V gene TRBV9 combines with J gene TRBJ2-3; D unclear. The CDR3 sequence is 14 residues long. With 4 bases removed from V and 1 base from J, the gap between germline ends came to 10 bases. CDR1 SGDLS and CDR2 YYNGEE come from the germline V gene. Here the CDR3 reads CASSSVSGTDTQYF. As DNA, the CDR3 is TGTGCCAGCAGCTCAGTTTCCGGCACAGATACGCAGTATTTT.

The chain recombines TRBV20-1 with TRBJ2-5; unclear D gene. Germline lookup yields CDR1 DFQATT and CDR2 SNEGSKA (reference sequence). Trimming cost V 4 bases and J 5 bases, with 8 bases left between them. The CDR3 is 11 amino acids. CDR3 nucleotide sequence: TGCAGTGCTACCCCACCGGAGACCCAGTACTTC. Translation: CSATPPETQYF.

This chain uses TRBV14 with TRBJ1-2; D is perhaps TRBD1 (6 bases). Trimming pared 3 bases from V and 4 bases from J, leaving 15 bases between. This CDR3 is built from 15 residues. Germline assignment: CDR1 SGHDN and CDR2 FVKESK. The CDR3 nucleotides are TGTGCCAGCAGCCACCGAACAGGGTTGAGCTATGGCTACACCTTC. Translating gives CASSHRTGLSYGYTF.

This sequence joins TRBV12-5 and TRBJ1-6; tentatively, D is TRBD1 (5 bases). Trimming stripped 1 base from V and 0 bases from J, with 10 bases between. CDR1 is LGHNT, CDR2 FRNRAP, per germline. This CDR3 comprises 17 residues. The CDR3 protein is CASGLGDGTSYNSPLHF. The CDR3 region has the DNA TGTGCTAGTGGTTTGGGGGACGGAACCTCCTATAATTCACCCCTCCACTTT.

This clone appeared a few times. The CDR3 is CASSQDGSSVFNEQFF. DNA for the CDR3: TGCGCCAGCAGCCAAGACGGTTCCTCAGTGTTTAATGAGCAGTTCTTC. The J gene is TRBJ2-1, the V gene TRBV4-3; no definite D call. Germline values: CDR1 LGHNA, CDR2 YSLEER. V lost 0 bases, J lost 7 bases, and 16 bases lay in between. CDR3 length: 16 amino acids.

V and J are TRBV14 and TRBJ2-7, with 10 bases identical to TRBD2. V shed 1 base and J 3 bases; nucleotides not matched to a gene: 3. Germline assignment: CDR1 SGHDN and CDR2 FVKESK. The CDR3 extends over 15 amino acids. The CDR3 bases are TGTGCCAGCAGCCAAGGACTAGCGGGCTTCTACGAGCAGTACTTC. Its protein product is CASSQGLAGFYEQYF.

Written as DNA, the CDR3 is TGCGCCAGCAGCTTGGGAAGTCACGGGGCGAACACTGAAGCTTTCTTT. This translates into CASSLGSHGANTEAFF. This chain joins TRBV5-1 and TRBJ1-1, with TRBD1 as a possible D gene (5 bases). The length of the CDR3 is 16 residues. V was clipped by 0 bases and J by 1 base, with 13 bases between them. Germline-derived CDR1 and CDR2 are SGHRS and YFSETQ. Together with reference TRBV5-1 and TRBJ1-1, the CDR3 gives the full variable domain: KAGVTQTPRYLIKTRGQQVTLSCSPISGHRSVSWYQQTPGQGLQFLFEYFSETQRNKGNFPGRFSGRQFSNSRSEMNVSTLELGDSALYLCASSLGSHGANTEAFFGQGTRLTVV.